Described below is a single TCR beta chain sequence and its context. Germline-derived CDR1 and CDR2 are SQVTM and ANQGSEA. V gave up 7 bases and J gave up 7 bases, with 14 bases separating them. CDR3 length: 12 amino acids. The cohort comprised adults aged 18 to 89 years residing in around 25 US areas. This sample was included in a study of blood T cell repertoires in COVID-19. Across the whole study: Italy, Spain and the United States were the sources of the convalescent and acute COVID-19 samples. T cells, B-cell-depleted T cells, or PBMCs provided the cDNA or gDNA that served as material.

Original processing methods: Amplification from reference gene primers served as the basis for estimated nucleated cell counts. Assay used: immunoSEQ multiplex PCR; TCRdb lists only in-frame clones, some missing. That table furnishes V, J and clone size, whereas the DNA furnished D and trimming. The sample lists some 300,000 clones, around nine tenths occurring once. The receptor was derived from a woman aged 25 to 39 who had recovered from COVID-19. The genes are TRBV29-1 and TRBJ2-1; D perhaps matches TRBD1 (6 bases). The sequenced sample consisted of PBMCs or T cells enriched from blood (not recorded which). The DNA of the CDR3 is TGCAGCGCCAGAGGACAGTATAATGAGCAGTTCTTC. It encodes CSARGQYNEQFF.